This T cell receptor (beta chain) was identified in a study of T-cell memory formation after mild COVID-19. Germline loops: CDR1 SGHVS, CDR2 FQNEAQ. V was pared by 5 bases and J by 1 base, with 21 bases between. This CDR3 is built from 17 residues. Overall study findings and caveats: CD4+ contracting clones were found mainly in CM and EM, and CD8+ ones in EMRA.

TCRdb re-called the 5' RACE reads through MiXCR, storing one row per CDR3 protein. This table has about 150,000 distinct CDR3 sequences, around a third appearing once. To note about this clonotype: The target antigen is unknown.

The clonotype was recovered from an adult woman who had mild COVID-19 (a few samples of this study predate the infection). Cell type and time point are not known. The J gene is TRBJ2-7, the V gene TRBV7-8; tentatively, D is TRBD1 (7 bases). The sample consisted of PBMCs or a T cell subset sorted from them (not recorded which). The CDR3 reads CASSQRWRDRKSYEQYF. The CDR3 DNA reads TGTGCCAGCAGCCAGAGGTGGCGGGACAGAAAATCCTACGAGCAGTACTTC. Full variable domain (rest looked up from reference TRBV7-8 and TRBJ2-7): GAGVSQSPRYKVAKRGQDVALRCDPISGHVSLFWYQQALGQGPEFLTYFQNEAQLDKSGLPSDRFFAERPEGSVSTLKIQRTQQEDSAVYLCASSQRWRDRKSYEQYFGPGTRLTVT.